Below are 24 T cell receptor beta chains sequenced from a single sample in a study of blood T cell repertoires in COVID-19. Clones were sequenced by immunoSEQ multiplex PCR, and TCRdb holds only the in-frame ones, with some missing. Of 55,000 to 85,000 clones listed, 75% to 90% are singletons. Sequencing was carried out using peripheral blood. Receptors originate from a human donor in a cohort sampled during active COVID-19.

The chain employs TRBV20-1 and TRBJ2-7; D is ambiguous. Trimming stripped 3 bases from V and 2 bases from J, with 14 bases between. In germline, CDR1 is DFQATT, CDR2 SNEGSKA (reference sequence). CDR3 length: 14 amino acids. CDR3 in DNA: TGCAGTGCTAGTAAAACAGCTCCCACCTACGAGCAGTACTTC. Translation: CSASKTAPTYEQYF.

There are a few counts of this clone. This chain's CDR3 is CATSRVDSYEQYF. The CDR3 DNA is TGTGCCACCAGCAGAGTGGACAGCTACGAGCAGTACTTC. The V call is TRBV15, the J call TRBJ2-7; a possible D gene is TRBD1 (6 bases). CDR1 and CDR2 (germline): LNHNV, YYDKDF (reference sequence). Trimming cost V 1 base and J 3 bases, with 7 bases left between them. The CDR3 runs 13 residues.

The chain joins TRBV6-2 or TRBV6-3 to TRBJ1-5, with D hard to call. This CDR3 comprises 15 residues. Trimming took 6 bases from V and 4 from J, leaving 16 bases between them. Germline V CDR1 and CDR2: MNHEY, SVGEGT. The CDR3 DNA reads as TGTGCCAGCAGCCCCCGTTCGCGCGCTAATCAGCCCCAGCATTTT. Translating it yields CASSPRSRANQPQHF.

J is TRBJ1-3 and V is TRBV7-2; D possibly corresponds to TRBD1 (5 bases). This CDR3 contains 15 residues. Trimming took 0 bases from V and 0 from J, leaving 6 bases between them. Germline V CDR1 and CDR2: SGHTA, FQGNSA. The CDR3 DNA follows: TGTGCCAGCAGCTTAGCCACAGGCTCTGGAAACACCATATATTTT. Its protein product is CASSLATGSGNTIYF.

The rearrangement joins TRBV5-8 to TRBJ1-5; no firm D call. The V end lost 0 bases, the J end lost 2 bases, and 12 bases lay between the germline ends. The CDR3 is made up of 16 amino acids. The germline V gene has CDR1 SGHTS and CDR2 YDEGEE. The CDR3 region has the DNA TGTGCCAGCAGCTTGGTGTTCCAACGGGGCAATCAGCCCCAGCATTTT. Translated, it gives CASSLVFQRGNQPQHF.

The J gene is TRBJ2-3, the V gene TRBV28; 7 bases are a match to TRBD2. This CDR3 is built from 15 residues. V was pared by 3 bases and J by 4 bases, with 7 bases of the junction left unmatched. Germline-derived CDR1 and CDR2 are MDHEN and SYDVKM. The CDR3 sequence: CASSFDETSSDTQYF. CDR3 in DNA: TGTGCCAGCAGTTTCGACGAGACTAGCTCAGATACGCAGTATTTT.

This clone occurred a few times. This sequence joins TRBV4-1 and TRBJ2-2; D is perhaps TRBD1 (6 bases). Per germline, CDR1 MGHRA and CDR2 YSYEKL. Trimming stripped 4 bases from V and 2 bases from J, with 20 bases between. The CDR3 is 18 amino acids. The CDR3 loop is CASSPRTDHFPNTGELFF. The DNA for the CDR3 is TGCGCCAGCAGCCCCAGGACAGACCATTTTCCCAACACCGGGGAGCTGTTTTTT.

The V and J genes are TRBV27 and TRBJ2-7, with 10 bases fitting TRBD1. This CDR3 has 15 residues. The germline gives CDR1 MNHEY, CDR2 SMNVEV (reference sequence). The J segment lost 2 bases and the V segment lost 8 bases, leaving 9 bases of the junction unmatched. CDR3 in DNA: TGTGCCAGCGGGTCGACGGGGACAGGGGCCTACGAGCAGTACTTC. This encodes CASGSTGTGAYEQYF.

V and J are TRBV19 and TRBJ2-5; D might be TRBD1 (6 bases). Germline CDR1 is LNHDA and CDR2 is SQIVND (reference sequence). This CDR3 has 14 amino acids. V dropped 5 bases and J dropped 2 bases, with 12 bases sitting between them. The CDR3 DNA is TGTGCCAGTAGTGAACAGGGAATGCAAGAGACCCAGTACTTC. Translating gives CASSEQGMQETQYF.

This chain connects TRBV18 to TRBJ1-2; 8 positions agree with TRBD1. V was clipped by 3 bases and J by 7 bases; unmatched bases: 10. The CDR3 is 15 residues long. Germline V lookup: CDR1 KGHSH, CDR2 LQKENI. The CDR3 here is CASSPRRGPDPGYTF. As DNA, the CDR3 is TGTGCCAGCTCACCGCGCAGGGGGCCAGATCCTGGCTACACCTTC.

This chain links TRBV2 with TRBJ1-3; D remains ambiguous. Trimming cost V 6 bases and J 9 bases, with 9 bases left between them. Germline loops: CDR1 SNHLY, CDR2 FYNNEI. The CDR3 sequence is 11 residues long. For the CDR3, the DNA is TGTGCCAGCAGGGGCGAAGCCACCATATATTTT. Translated: CASRGEATIYF.

J is TRBJ1-6 and V is TRBV28; the match to TRBD1 covers 7 bases. This CDR3 is 14 amino acids long. Germline CDR1 and CDR2: MDHEN and SYDVKM. The J segment lost 6 bases and the V segment lost 6 bases, leaving 5 bases of the junction unmatched. As DNA, the CDR3 is TGTGCCAGCAGCTCGGGACAGATTAATTCACCCCTCCACTTT. Translation: CASSSGQINSPLHF. The complete variable domain, with remaining parts taken from reference TRBV28 and TRBJ1-6, reads DVKVTQSSRYLVKRTGEKVFLECVQDMDHENMFWYRQDPGLGLRLIYFSYDVKMKEKGDIPEGYSVSREKKERFSLILESASTNQTSMYLCASSSGQINSPLHFGNGTRLTVT.

The chain employs TRBV7-7 and TRBJ2-3; 13 nucleotides align to TRBD2. V lost 5 bases and J lost 1; bases outside the gene matches: 3. Germline V gives CDR1 SSHAT, CDR2 FNYEAQ (reference sequence). This CDR3 is built from 16 residues. The CDR3 region has the DNA TGTGCCAGCAGCACTACTAGCGGGGGGGGCACAGATACGCAGTATTTT. This gives the protein CASSTTSGGGTDTQYF. Full variable domain (rest looked up from reference TRBV7-7 and TRBJ2-3): GAGVSQSPRYKVTKRGQDVTLRCDPISSHATLYWYQQALGQGPEFLTYFNYEAQPDKSGLPSDRFSAERPEGSISTLTIQRTEQRDSAMYRCASSTTSGGGTDTQYFGPGTRLTVL.

The chain is built from TRBV7-8 and TRBJ2-7; D is ambiguous. Trimming removed 2 bases at V and 5 bases at J, with 16 bases between. The CDR3 spans 15 residues. Germline V gene lookup returns CDR1 SGHVS and CDR2 FQNEAQ. The CDR3 DNA reads as TGTGCCAGCAGCTTATCGCGCGGCATTGCGGACGAGCAGTACTTC. Its translation: CASSLSRGIADEQYF.

The chain couples TRBV10-3 to TRBJ2-5; 11 nucleotides align to TRBD2. There are 15 residues in the CDR3. The ends lost 3 bases at V and 5 bases at J; junction bases unmatched: 5. CDR1 ENHRY and CDR2 SYGVKD come from the germline V gene. This CDR3 is CAISDSGGVRETQYF. The CDR3 DNA sequence: TGTGCCATCAGTGATAGCGGGGGGGTAAGGGAGACCCAGTACTTC.

The chain carries TRBV3-1 (or the pseudogene TRBV3-2) and TRBJ1-2; tentative D call: TRBD1 (6 bases). Trimming cost V 1 base and J 2 bases, with 8 bases left between them. The CDR3 runs 14 residues. Germline V gene data show CDR1 as LGHDT and CDR2 as YNNKEL (reference sequence). The CDR3 region has the DNA TGTGCCAGCAGCCAAGTACAGGGCAACTATGGCTACACCTTC. It yields the protein CASSQVQGNYGYTF.

The CDR3 sequence: CARENTSVHNEQFF. The CDR3 DNA reads TGTGCCAGAGAAAATACCAGCGTTCACAATGAGCAGTTCTTC. This chain connects TRBV2 to TRBJ2-1; D gene uncertain. Germline-derived CDR1 and CDR2 are SNHLY and FYNNEI. The CDR3 is 14 amino acids. The V end lost 9 bases, the J end lost 5 bases, and 17 bases lay between the germline ends.

This chain links TRBV2 with TRBJ1-1, with TRBD1 matching over 9 bases. The CDR3 contains 15 residues. Germline-derived CDR1 and CDR2 are SNHLY and FYNNEI. V lost 7 bases, J lost 4 bases, and 10 bases stayed unmatched. The CDR3 reads CASNKRQGVGTEAFF. CDR3 bases: TGTGCCAGCAACAAGCGACAGGGGGTTGGCACTGAAGCTTTCTTT.

This chain joins TRBV14 and TRBJ2-1; TRBD2 agrees at 8 bases. CDR3 size: 14 residues. V was clipped by 3 bases and J by 10 bases; unmatched bases: 8. Per germline, CDR1 SGHDN and CDR2 FVKESK. CDR3 sequence reads: CASSHPGGAWEQFF. CDR3 sequence (DNA): TGTGCCAGCAGCCATCCCGGGGGGGCGTGGGAGCAGTTCTTC.

The chain uses TRBV5-4 and TRBJ2-7; 9 nucleotides align to TRBD1. Germline V gives CDR1 SGHNT, CDR2 YYREEE (reference sequence). V trimming: 3 bases; J trimming: 4 bases; junction bases outside the gene matches: 2. CDR3 length: 13 residues. In nucleotides, the CDR3 is TGTGCCAGCAGCTCCGGACAGGGGTACGAGCAGTACTTC. It codes for CASSSGQGYEQYF.

This sequence joins TRBV5-6 and TRBJ1-2; the match to TRBD1 covers 8 bases. The V gene end was trimmed by 7 bases and the J gene end by 8 bases; junction bases not matched to a gene: 10. The CDR3 extends over 13 amino acids. Germline-derived CDR1 and CDR2 are SGHDT and YYEEEE. CDR3 DNA: TGTGCCAGCCGAAAGACAGGGGCTGGGGGCTACACCTTC. Its translation is CASRKTGAGGYTF.

The chain uses TRBV9 and TRBJ1-1; D is ambiguous. CDR3 length: 14 amino acids. Germline lookup yields CDR1 SGDLS and CDR2 YYNGEE. V gave up 3 bases and J gave up 0 bases, with 9 bases separating them. The CDR3 region has the DNA TGTGCCAGCAGCGAAATACTGATGAACACTGAAGCTTTCTTT. Its protein is CASSEILMNTEAFF.

The rearrangement links TRBV5-1 to TRBJ2-5; tentative D call: TRBD2 (5 bases). The germline CDR1 and CDR2 sequences are SGHRS and YFSETQ. V shed 1 base and J shed 4 bases, with 14 bases lying between them. This CDR3 has 15 amino acids. CDR3 nucleotide sequence: TGCGCCAGCAGCTTGATGGACCAGGACTTAGAGACCCAGTACTTC. This gives the protein CASSLMDQDLETQYF.

The V call is TRBV7-3, the J call TRBJ2-7; weak D call: TRBD1 (7 bases). This CDR3 is 14 amino acids long. V lost 5 bases and J 1 base, leaving 12 bases between the germline ends. Germline-derived CDR1 and CDR2 are SGHTA and FQGTGA. CDR3 loop: CASSPQGGSYEQYF. The CDR3 coding sequence is TGTGCCAGCAGCCCCCAGGGGGGATCCTACGAGCAGTACTTC. The whole variable domain, remainder taken from reference TRBV7-3 and TRBJ2-7, is GAGVSQTPSNKVTEKGKYVELRCDPISGHTALYWYRQSLGQGPEFLIYFQGTGAADDSGLPNDRFFAVRPEGSVSTLKIQRTERGDSAVYLCASSPQGGSYEQYFGPGTRLTVT.